This TCR beta chain was captured in a study of breast tumors, draining lymph nodes, adjacent tissues. TCRdb reprocessed the multiplex PCR reads with MiXCR, giving one entry per CDR3 protein. The table shows approximately 89,000 distinct CDR3 sequences, with approximately 28% occurring only once. The CDR3 extends over 15 amino acids. V shed 4 bases, J shed 3 bases, and the junction held 7 bases outside the gene matches. Germline V gives CDR1 SGHTS, CDR2 YDEGEE. Samples came from axillary lymph nodes draining the breast cancer. Notes on the study in general: That most tumor T cells come from lymph nodes remained unproven. Most tumor T cells seemingly derive from lymph node, then expand in tumor. Tumor TCR diversity was below lymph nodes but above nontumor tissue. Luminal-like breast cancer showed significantly greater tumor-nontumor repertoire similarity than basal-like breast cancer did.

In the case of this clonotype: As yet, its antigen is unknown. As the CDR3 is not closed by the conserved phenylalanine or tryptophan, this likely results from a read error.

V and J are TRBV5-8 and TRBJ2-3, with TRBD1 identical over 8 bases. This receptor was obtained from a female donor with breast cancer. Some clones in this sample may be carry-over from other donors' samples. Sample: axillary lymph node tissue. In DNA, the CDR3 is TGTGCCAGCAGCGCGGGACAGGCGTGGACAGATACGCAGTATCTT. Translating gives CASSAGQAWTDTQYL.